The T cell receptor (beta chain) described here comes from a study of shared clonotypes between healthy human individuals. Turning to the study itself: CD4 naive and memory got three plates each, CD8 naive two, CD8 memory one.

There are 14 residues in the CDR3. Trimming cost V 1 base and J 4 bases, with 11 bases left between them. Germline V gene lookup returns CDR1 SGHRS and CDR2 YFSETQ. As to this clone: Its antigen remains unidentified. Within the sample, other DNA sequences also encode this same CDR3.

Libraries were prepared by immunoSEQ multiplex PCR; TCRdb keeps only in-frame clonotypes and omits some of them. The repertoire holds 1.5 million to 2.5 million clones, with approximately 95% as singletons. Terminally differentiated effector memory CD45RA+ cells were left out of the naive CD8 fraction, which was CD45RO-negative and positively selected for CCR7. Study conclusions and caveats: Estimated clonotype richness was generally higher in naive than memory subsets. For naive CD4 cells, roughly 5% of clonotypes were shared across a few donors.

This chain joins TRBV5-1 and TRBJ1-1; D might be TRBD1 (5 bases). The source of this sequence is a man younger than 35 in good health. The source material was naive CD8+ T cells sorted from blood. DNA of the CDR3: TGCGCCAGCAGCTTGTCTGGGGGTGGCACTGAAGCTTTCTTT. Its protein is CASSLSGGGTEAFF.